Listed below are T cell receptor beta chains from one sample, sequenced in a study of cytomegalovirus exposure and HLA in healthy donors. Only in-frame clones appear in the TCRdb table, and some are missing; sequencing was by immunoSEQ multiplex PCR. The data show roughly 300,000 clones, about nine tenths seen once. Material for sequencing was PBMCs. These TCRs come from a man aged 40-50 years in good health and CMV-seropositive. Each CDR3 is given without its conserved first and last residue.

J,V,CDR3
TRBJ1-6,TRBV25-1,ASGVRRYNSPLH
TRBJ2-3,TRBV6-4,ASSEDLTDTQY
TRBJ2-7,TRBV5-1,ASSVGHGYEQY
TRBJ1-1,TRBV7-8,ASSSGQGNTEAF
TRBJ2-7,TRBV5-6,ASSLGAGHEQY
TRBJ2-1,TRBV29-1,SVEADRGEQF
TRBJ2-7,TRBV7-9,ASSRRGSYEQY
TRBJ1-1,TRBV7-3,ASSSDSGGGAF
TRBJ2-7,TRBV7-9,ASSLTGGTYEQY
TRBJ1-5,TRBV7-9,SSSQQGSNQPQH
TRBJ2-3,TRBV7-2,ASSYGTSGDTQY
TRBJ2-7,TRBV5-1,ASSLGAGTSYEQY
TRBJ2-7,TRBV11-2,ASSLAQGSSYEQY
TRBJ2-7,TRBV6-6,ASIPNRAGYEQY
TRBJ2-7,TRBV27,ASSLGAGEWY
TRBJ1-5,TRBV2,ASSVLDRVNQPQH
TRBJ2-7,TRBV5-4,ASSNGLAGPYEQY
TRBJ2-5,TRBV4-2,ASSQDGTGQETQY
TRBJ2-1,TRBV9,ASSVGGGGSSYNEQF
TRBJ2-2,TRBV30,AWSVQGLVGSGELF
TRBJ2-1,TRBV15,ATSPDWTSGINEQF
TRBJ1-2,TRBV7-8,ASSEPTGGGGGYT